The clone carrying this T cell receptor (beta chain) was seen many times. Thyroid surgery had not been preceded by any treatment in any patient. This sample was included in a study of metastatic and nonmetastatic thyroid tumors. Whole-study context: Comparison of repertoires was carried out across blood and tumor or nodule tissue from malignant and benign thyroid patients.

Methods used by the authors: The study's classifier, a distant-metastasis tool for papillary thyroid cancer, was built using CDR3 differences across clinicopathological groups. TCRdb re-called the PCR reads with MiXCR. What appears here as the V and J calls and clone size reflects TCRdb's work, not the paper's. The sample holds some 29,000 clones; 7.4% are singletons and the top ten take roughly two fifths. The sequencing sample was made of blood. The receptor comes from a female donor with papillary thyroid cancer or a benign thyroid nodule (not recorded which). Some clones in this sample may be carry-over from other donors' samples.

The CDR3 bases are TGTGCCAGTAGTTCGCGGACAGGGGGCGAATTGTCAGCTTTCTTT. As protein: CASSSRTGGELSAFF. V and J are TRBV19 and TRBJ1-1, with 11 nucleotides matching TRBD1. The V and J ends lost 5 bases and 10 bases, in that order; junction bases with no gene match: 12. This CDR3 comprises 15 residues. The V gene's germline CDR1 is LNHDA and CDR2 SQIVND (reference sequence).